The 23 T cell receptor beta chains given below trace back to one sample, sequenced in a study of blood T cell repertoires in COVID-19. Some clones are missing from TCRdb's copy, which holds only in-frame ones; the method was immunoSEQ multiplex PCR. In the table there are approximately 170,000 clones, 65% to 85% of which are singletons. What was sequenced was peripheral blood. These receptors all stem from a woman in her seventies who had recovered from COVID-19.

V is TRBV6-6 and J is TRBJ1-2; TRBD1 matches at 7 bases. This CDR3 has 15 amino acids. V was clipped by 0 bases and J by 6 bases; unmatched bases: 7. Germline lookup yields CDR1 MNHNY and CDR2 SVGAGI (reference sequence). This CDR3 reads CASSYSGGTENGYTF. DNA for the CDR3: TGTGCCAGCAGTTACTCCGGCGGGACAGAGAATGGCTACACCTTC.

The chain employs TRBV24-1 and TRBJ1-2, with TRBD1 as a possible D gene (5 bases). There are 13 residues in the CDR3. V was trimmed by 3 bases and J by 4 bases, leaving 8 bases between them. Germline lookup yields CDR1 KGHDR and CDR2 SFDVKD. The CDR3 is CATSDRTSYGYTF. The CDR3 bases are TGTGCCACCAGTGATCGGACATCCTATGGCTACACCTTC.

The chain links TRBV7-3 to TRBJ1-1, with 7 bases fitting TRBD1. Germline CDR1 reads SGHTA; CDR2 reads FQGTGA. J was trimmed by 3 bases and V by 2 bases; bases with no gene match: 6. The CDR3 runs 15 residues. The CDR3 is CASSLAPGQYTEAFF. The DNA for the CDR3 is TGTGCCAGCAGCTTAGCCCCGGGACAGTACACTGAAGCTTTCTTT.

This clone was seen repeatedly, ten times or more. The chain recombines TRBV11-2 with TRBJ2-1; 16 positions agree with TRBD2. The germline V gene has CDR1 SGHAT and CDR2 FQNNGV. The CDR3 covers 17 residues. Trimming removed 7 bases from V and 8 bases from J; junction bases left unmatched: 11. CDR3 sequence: CASTGTSGRAGGDEQFF. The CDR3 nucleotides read TGTGCCAGCACCGGGACTAGCGGGAGGGCCGGGGGAGATGAGCAGTTCTTC.

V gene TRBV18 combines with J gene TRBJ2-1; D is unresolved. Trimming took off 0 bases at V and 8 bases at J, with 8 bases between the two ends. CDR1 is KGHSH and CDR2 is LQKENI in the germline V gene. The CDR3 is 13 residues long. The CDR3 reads CASSPPSSDEQFF. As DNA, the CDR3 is TGTGCCAGCTCACCACCGTCTTCCGATGAGCAGTTCTTC. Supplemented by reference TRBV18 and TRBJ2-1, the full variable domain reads NAGVMQNPRHLVRRRGQEARLRCSPMKGHSHVYWYRQLPEEGLKFMVYLQKENIIDESGMPKERFSAEFPKEGPSILRIQQVVRGDSAAYFCASSPPSSDEQFFGPGTRLTVL.

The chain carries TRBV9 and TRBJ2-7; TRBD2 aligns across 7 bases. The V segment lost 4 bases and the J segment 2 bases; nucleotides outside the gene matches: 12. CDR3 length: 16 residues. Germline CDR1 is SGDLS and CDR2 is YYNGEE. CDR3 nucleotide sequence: TGTGCCAGCAGCCCCCGTCTAGCGGACCCCCCCTACGAGCAGTACTTC. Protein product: CASSPRLADPPYEQYF. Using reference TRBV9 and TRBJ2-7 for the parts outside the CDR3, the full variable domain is DSGVTQTPKHLITATGQRVTLRCSPRSGDLSVYWYQQSLDQGLQFLIQYYNGEERAKGNILERFSAQQFPDLHSELNLSSLELGDSALYFCASSPRLADPPYEQYFGPGTRLTVT.

The chain's CDR3 is CASRTGAEKLFF. CDR3 in DNA: TGTGCCAGCCGGACAGGGGCGGAAAAACTGTTTTTT. V gene TRBV27 combines with J gene TRBJ1-4, with 9 bases identical to TRBD1. Trimming removed 8 bases from V and 8 bases from J; junction bases left unmatched: 3. CDR3 length: 12 residues. Germline V gives CDR1 MNHEY, CDR2 SMNVEV (reference sequence).

The CDR3 sequence: CASSETGPGGYTF. DNA of the CDR3: TGTGCCAGCAGCGAGACAGGTCCTGGTGGCTACACCTTC. J is TRBJ1-2 and V is TRBV2, with a possible D match to TRBD1 (6 bases). V gave up 6 bases and J gave up 7 bases, with 15 bases separating them. Per the germline V gene, CDR1 is SNHLY and CDR2 is FYNNEI. This CDR3 contains 13 residues.

The chain's CDR3 is CASSPGYEQFF. In DNA form, the CDR3 reads TGTGCCAGCAGCCCGGGGTATGAGCAGTTCTTC. J is TRBJ2-1 and V is TRBV7-9; D may be TRBD2 (5 bases). The CDR3 sequence is 11 residues long. V was shortened by 5 bases and J by 8 bases, with 7 bases between the two germline ends. From germline, CDR1 is SEHNR and CDR2 FQNEAQ (reference sequence). Filled out from reference TRBV7-9 and TRBJ2-1, the complete variable domain reads DTGVSQNPRHKITKRGQNVTFRCDPISEHNRLYWYRQTLGQGPEFLTYFQNEAQLEKSRLLSDRFSAERPKGSFSTLEIQRTEQGDSAMYLCASSPGYEQFFGPGTRLTVL.

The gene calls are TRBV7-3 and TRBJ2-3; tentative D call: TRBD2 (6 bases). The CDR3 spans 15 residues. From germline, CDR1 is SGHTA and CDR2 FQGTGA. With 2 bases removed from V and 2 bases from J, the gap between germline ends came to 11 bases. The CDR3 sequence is CASSLGRGVTDTQYF. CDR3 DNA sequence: TGTGCCAGCAGCTTAGGACGCGGGGTCACAGATACGCAGTATTTT.

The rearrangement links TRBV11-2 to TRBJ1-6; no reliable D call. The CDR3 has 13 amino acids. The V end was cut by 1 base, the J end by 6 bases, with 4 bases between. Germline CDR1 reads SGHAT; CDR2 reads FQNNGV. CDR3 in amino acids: CASSLVVNSPLHF. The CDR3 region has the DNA TGTGCCAGCAGCTTAGTAGTTAATTCACCCCTCCACTTT.

The CDR3 loop reads CASSLEHRESTDTQYF. The CDR3 DNA reads TGTGCCAGCAGCTTAGAGCACAGGGAGAGCACAGATACGCAGTATTTT. V is TRBV7-8 and J is TRBJ2-3, with TRBD1 as a possible D gene (6 bases). V shed 1 base and J shed 0 bases, with 11 bases lying between them. The CDR3 is 16 residues long. Germline loops: CDR1 SGHVS, CDR2 FQNEAQ.

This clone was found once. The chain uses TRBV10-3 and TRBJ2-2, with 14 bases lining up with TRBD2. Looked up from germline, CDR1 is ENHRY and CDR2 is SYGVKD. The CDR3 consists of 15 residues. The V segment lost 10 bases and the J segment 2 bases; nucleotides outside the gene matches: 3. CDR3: CATGLAGGNTGELFF. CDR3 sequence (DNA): TGTGCCACCGGACTAGCGGGAGGTAACACCGGGGAGCTGTTTTTT.

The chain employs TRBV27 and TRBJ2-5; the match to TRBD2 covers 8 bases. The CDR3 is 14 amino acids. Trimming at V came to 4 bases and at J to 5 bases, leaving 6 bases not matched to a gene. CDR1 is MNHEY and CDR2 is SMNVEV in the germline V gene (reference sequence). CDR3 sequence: CASSYSGSVETQYF. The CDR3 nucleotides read TGTGCCAGCAGTTACAGCGGGAGTGTGGAGACCCAGTACTTC.

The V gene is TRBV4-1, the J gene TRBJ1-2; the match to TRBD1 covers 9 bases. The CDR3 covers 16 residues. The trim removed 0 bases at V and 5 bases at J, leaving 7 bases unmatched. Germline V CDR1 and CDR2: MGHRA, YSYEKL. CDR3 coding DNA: TGCGCCAGCAGCCAAGAACGGGGGACAGGGATTTATGGCTACACCTTC. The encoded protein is CASSQERGTGIYGYTF.

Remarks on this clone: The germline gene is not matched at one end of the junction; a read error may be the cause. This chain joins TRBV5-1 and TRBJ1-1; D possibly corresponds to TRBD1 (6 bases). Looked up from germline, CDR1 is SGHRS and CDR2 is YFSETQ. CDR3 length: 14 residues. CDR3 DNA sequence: TGCGCCAGCAGCTTGGGACAGGTGAACATTGAAGCTTTCTTT. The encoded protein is CASSLGQVNIEAFF. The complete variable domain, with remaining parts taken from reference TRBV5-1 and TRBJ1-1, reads KAGVTQTPRYLIKTRGQQVTLSCSPISGHRSVSWYQQTPGQGLQFLFEYFSETQRNKGNFPGRFSGRQFSNSRSEMNVSTLELGDSALYLCASSLGQVNIEAFFGQGTRLTVV.

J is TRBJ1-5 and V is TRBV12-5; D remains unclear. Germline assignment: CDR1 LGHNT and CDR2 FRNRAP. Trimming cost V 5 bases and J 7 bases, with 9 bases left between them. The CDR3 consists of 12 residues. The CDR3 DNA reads TGTGCTAGTGGTGCACACGGGCAGCCCCAGCATTTT. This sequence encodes CASGAHGQPQHF.

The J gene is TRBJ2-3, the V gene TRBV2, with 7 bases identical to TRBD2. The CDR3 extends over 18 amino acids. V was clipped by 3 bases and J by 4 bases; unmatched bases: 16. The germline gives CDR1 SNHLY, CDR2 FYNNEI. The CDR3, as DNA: TGTGCCAGCAGTGACCCCCAAGGAAGCGGGGAGAGGGCAGATACGCAGTATTTT. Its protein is CASSDPQGSGERADTQYF.

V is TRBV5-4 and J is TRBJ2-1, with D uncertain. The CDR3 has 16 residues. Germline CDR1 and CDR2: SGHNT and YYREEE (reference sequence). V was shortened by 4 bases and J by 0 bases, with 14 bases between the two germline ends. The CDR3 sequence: CASSRYLTGSYNEQFF. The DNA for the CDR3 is TGTGCCAGCAGCCGATACCTCACTGGCTCCTACAATGAGCAGTTCTTC.

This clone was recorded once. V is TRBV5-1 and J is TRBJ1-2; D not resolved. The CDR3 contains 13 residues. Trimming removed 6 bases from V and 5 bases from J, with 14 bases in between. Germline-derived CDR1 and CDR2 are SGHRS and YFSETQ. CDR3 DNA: TGCGCCAGCACCAAGGGATCGGGGTATGGCTACACCTTC. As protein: CASTKGSGYGYTF.

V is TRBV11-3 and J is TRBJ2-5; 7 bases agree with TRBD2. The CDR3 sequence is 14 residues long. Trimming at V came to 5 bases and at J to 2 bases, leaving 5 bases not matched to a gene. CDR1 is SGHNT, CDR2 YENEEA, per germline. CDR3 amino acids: CASSPGLQQETQYF. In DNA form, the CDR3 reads TGTGCCAGCAGCCCGGGACTACAGCAAGAGACCCAGTACTTC. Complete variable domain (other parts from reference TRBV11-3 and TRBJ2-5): EAGVVQSPRYKIIEKKQPVAFWCNPISGHNTLYWYLQNLGQGPELLIRYENEEAVDDSQLPKDRFSAERLKGVDSTLKIQPAELGDSAVYLCASSPGLQQETQYFGPGTRLLVL.

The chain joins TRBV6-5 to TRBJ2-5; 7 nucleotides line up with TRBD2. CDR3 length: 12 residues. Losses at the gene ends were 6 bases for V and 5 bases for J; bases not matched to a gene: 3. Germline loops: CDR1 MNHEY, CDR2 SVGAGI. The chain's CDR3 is CASRTSMETQYF. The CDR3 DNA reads TGTGCCAGCAGGACTAGCATGGAGACCCAGTACTTC.

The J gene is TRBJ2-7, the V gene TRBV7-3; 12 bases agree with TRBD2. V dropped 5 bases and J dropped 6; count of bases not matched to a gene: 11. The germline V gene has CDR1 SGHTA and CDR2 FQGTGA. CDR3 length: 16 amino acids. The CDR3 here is CASSPKTSGSWAEQYF. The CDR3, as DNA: TGTGCCAGCAGCCCAAAGACTAGCGGGAGTTGGGCCGAGCAGTACTTC.